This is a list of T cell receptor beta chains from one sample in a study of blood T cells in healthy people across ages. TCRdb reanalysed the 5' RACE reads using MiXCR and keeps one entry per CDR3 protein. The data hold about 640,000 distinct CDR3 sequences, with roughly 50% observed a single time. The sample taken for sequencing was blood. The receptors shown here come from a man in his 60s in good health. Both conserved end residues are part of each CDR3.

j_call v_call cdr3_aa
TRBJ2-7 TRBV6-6 CASGGSRYEQYF
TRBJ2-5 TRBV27 CASSLSRADQETQYF
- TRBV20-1 CSANDASGGTQYF
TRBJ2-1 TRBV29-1 CSADVTGWNNEQFF
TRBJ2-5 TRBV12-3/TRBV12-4 CASSSRTGSDLTQETQYF
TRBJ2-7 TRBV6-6 CASRSLEGHSYEQYF
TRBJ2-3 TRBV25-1 CASSSLGGGGPDTQYF
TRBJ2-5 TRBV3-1 CASSQASGGAGNEQYF
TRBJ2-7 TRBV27 CASSLGPWDEQYF
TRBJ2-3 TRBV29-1 CSVDPNGQGTQYF
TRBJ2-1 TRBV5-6 CASSPIQGNEQFF
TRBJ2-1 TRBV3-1 CTSSLGRGRNNEQFF
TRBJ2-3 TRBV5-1 CASRPGLAASDTQYF